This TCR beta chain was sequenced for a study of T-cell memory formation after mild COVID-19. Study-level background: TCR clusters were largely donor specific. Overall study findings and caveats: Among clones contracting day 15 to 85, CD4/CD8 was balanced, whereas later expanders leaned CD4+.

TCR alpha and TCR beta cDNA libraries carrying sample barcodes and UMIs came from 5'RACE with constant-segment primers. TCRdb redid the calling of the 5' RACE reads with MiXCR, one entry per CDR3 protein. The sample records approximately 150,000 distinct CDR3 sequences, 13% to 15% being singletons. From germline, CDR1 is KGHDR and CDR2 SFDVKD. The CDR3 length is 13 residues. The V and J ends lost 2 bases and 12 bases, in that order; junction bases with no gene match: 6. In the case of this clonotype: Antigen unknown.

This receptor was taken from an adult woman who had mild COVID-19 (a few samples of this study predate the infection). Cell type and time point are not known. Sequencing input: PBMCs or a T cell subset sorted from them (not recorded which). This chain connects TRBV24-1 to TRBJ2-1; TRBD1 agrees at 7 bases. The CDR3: CATSDSTGHGQFF. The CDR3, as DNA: TGTGCCACCAGTGATTCGACAGGGCATGGGCAGTTCTTC.